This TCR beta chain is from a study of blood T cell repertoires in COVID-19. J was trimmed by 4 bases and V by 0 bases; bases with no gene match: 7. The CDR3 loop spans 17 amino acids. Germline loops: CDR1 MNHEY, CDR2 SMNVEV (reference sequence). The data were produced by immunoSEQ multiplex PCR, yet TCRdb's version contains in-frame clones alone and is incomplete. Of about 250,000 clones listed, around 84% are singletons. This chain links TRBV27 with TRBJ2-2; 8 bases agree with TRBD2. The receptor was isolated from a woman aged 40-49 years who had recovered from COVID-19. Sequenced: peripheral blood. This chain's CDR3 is CASSLSALAGPTGELFF. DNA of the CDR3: TGTGCCAGCAGTTTATCGGCGCTAGCGGGTCCCACCGGGGAGCTGTTTTTT.